The subject of this entry is one T cell receptor beta chain. Sequence at one end of the junction differs from germline and may be a read error. In the authors' methods: Amplification from reference gene primers served as the basis for estimated nucleated cell counts. The table came from immunoSEQ multiplex PCR; TCRdb's copy has only in-frame clones and leaves some out. The DNA gave D and trimming, while V, J and clone size come from that table. This sample carries some 300,000 clones, more than 85% of them seen once, and the ten largest clones take 1.3%. This sample is drawn from a study of blood T cell repertoires in COVID-19. Background on the study: Some COVID-19 samples were acute and others convalescent; all came from the United States, Italy and Spain. T cells, B-cell-depleted T cells, or PBMCs provided the cDNA or gDNA that served as material.

CDR3 length equals 17 residues. The germline V gene encodes CDR1 SGHVS and CDR2 FNYEAQ. This chain uses TRBV7-6 with TRBJ2-5; D remains ambiguous. The sequence was collected from a man in his 70s with acute or convalescent COVID-19. The sequenced sample consisted of peripheral blood. In DNA, the CDR3 is TGTGCCAGCAGCTTAATTACACGTAGGAGTACAAGAGAGGCCCAGTACTTC. Protein: CASSLITRRSTREAQYF.